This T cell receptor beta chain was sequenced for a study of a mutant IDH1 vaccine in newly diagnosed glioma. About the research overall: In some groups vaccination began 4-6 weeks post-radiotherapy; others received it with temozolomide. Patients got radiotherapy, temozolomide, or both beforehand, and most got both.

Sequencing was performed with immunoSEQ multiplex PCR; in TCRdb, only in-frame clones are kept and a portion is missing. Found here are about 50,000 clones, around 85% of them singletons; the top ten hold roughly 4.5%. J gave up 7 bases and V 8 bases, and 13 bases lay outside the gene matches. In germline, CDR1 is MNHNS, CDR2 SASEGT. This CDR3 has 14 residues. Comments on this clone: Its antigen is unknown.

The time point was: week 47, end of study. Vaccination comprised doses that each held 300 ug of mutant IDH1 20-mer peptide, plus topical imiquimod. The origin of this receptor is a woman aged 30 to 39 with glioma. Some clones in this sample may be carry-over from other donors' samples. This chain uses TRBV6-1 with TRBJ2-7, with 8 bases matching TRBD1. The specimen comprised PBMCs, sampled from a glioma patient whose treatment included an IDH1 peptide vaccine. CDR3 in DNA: TGTGCCAGCGAAAGACAGGGGTCGCGGTGGGAGCAGTACTTC. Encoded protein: CASERQGSRWEQYF.